These T cell receptor beta chains were read from a single sample in a study of identical twins. TCRdb passed the 5' RACE reads through MiXCR, listing each CDR3 protein once. Of 150,000 or so distinct CDR3 sequences in the sample, under 4.5% were seen once. Specimen: memory T cells sorted from blood. These receptors all stem from a man aged 18 to 30 in good health. The CDR3 runs from the conserved cysteine through the conserved F or W. The D gene is left open where the match is weak. Rows give clone size only sometimes, using once, few, many, or a class for an expanded clone.

TRBV5-5	TRBD2	many	TRBJ2-1	TGTGCCAGCAGCCGAACTAGCGGCACTCTGAGCTCCTACAATGAGCAGTTCTTC	CASSRTSGTLSSYNEQFF
TRBV6-2/TRBV6-3	NA	many	TRBJ2-1	TGTGCCAGCAGTCCTGTCCCCTGGAAGGGCCCGGATGAGCAGTTCTTC	CASSPVPWKGPDEQFF
TRBV2	TRBD1	many	TRBJ1-4	TGTGCCAGCAGTCCCCAGACAGGGGCTAATGAAAAACTGTTTTTT	CASSPQTGANEKLFF
TRBV7-2	NA	many	TRBJ2-3	TGTGCCAGCAGCCCAGCTCTGGGGGCAGATACGCAGTATTTT	CASSPALGADTQYF
TRBV12-3/TRBV12-4	NA	many	TRBJ2-1	TGTGCCAGCAGCCCGCTTTTCAGCGACTACAATGAGCAGTTCTTC	CASSPLFSDYNEQFF
TRBV12-3/TRBV12-4	TRBD2	many	TRBJ2-1	TGTGCCAGCAGTAACCCTAGGACTAGCGGGAGGGTCAATGAGCAGTTCTTC	CASSNPRTSGRVNEQFF
TRBV5-1	NA	many	TRBJ2-7	TGCGCCAGCAGCTTTAGCCTTAAGGGCGAGCAGTACTTC	CASSFSLKGEQYF
TRBV5-5	NA	many	TRBJ2-1	TGTGCCAGCAGCTCCGGGTGGGGGCTCGATGAGCAGTTCTTC	CASSSGWGLDEQFF
TRBV7-2	TRBD2	few	TRBJ2-1	TGTGCCAGCAGCCAAACTAGCGGGAGGGTCTCCTACAATGAGCAGTTCTTC	CASSQTSGRVSYNEQFF
TRBV11-2	TRBD2	few	TRBJ2-6	TGTGCCAGCAGCTTATATGGCGGGAGGGCCCTGACTTCTGGGGCCAACGTCCTGACTTTC	CASSLYGGRALTSGANVLTF
TRBV12-3/TRBV12-4	NA	many	TRBJ2-2	TGTGCCAGCAGCGGAACGGGACTGAACACCGGGGAGCTGTTTTTT	CASSGTGLNTGELFF
TRBV7-8	TRBD2	many	TRBJ2-1	TGTGCCAGCAGCGGGCAAGGACTAGCGGGAGTCCCTGAGCAGTTCTTC	CASSGQGLAGVPEQFF
TRBV14	NA	many	TRBJ1-1	TGTGCCAGCAGCCAACTCTCAGGGGACACTGAAGCTTTCTTT	CASSQLSGDTEAFF
TRBV5-4	NA	NA	TRBJ2-3	TGTGCCAGCAGCTTGCAGGGTGTAACGGATACGCAGTATTTT	CASSLQGVTDTQYF
TRBV15	NA	many	TRBJ2-3	TGTGCCACCAGGGGTTCCGGAGGGCCAACAGATACGCAGTATTTT	CATRGSGGPTDTQYF
TRBV12-3/TRBV12-4	NA	many	TRBJ2-7	TGTGCCAGCAGGGGAGTGACAGGTCGAACCTACGAGCAGTACTTC	CASRGVTGRTYEQYF
TRBV28	NA	many	TRBJ2-2	TGTGCCAGCAGTTTAGCAGGGTCTTTGACCGGGGAGCTGTTTTTT	CASSLAGSLTGELFF
TRBV3-1	NA	many	TRBJ2-5	TGTGCCAGCAACCGAGAGGTGGAGACCCAGTACTTC	CASNREVETQYF
TRBV11-3	NA	many	TRBJ2-7	TGTGCCAGCAGCTTCGTGGCGGGCGAGCAGTACTTC	CASSFVAGEQYF
TRBV20-1	NA	many	TRBJ1-5	TGCAGTGCTAGAGTCCAGGGAGGAGTGTGGGATCAGCCCCAGCATTTT	CSARVQGGVWDQPQHF
TRBV5-6	TRBD2	once	TRBJ2-5	TGTGCCAGCAGCTTGGCCCCGGGACTAGCGGGAGAGGACCAGTACTTC	CASSLAPGLAGEDQYF
TRBV7-9	NA	many	TRBJ2-3	TGTGCCAGCAGCTTAGTTGGGGTCACAGATACGCAGTATTTT	CASSLVGVTDTQYF
TRBV2	NA	many	TRBJ2-3	TGTGCCAGCAGTGAAGCGGCCAGAGGGGGCACAGATACGCAGTATTTT	CASSEAARGGTDTQYF
TRBV29-1	TRBD2	NA	TRBJ2-5	TGCAGCGTCCGGGCGGGTAGCGGGATAGGGACCCAGTACTTC	CSVRAGSGIGTQYF
TRBV18	NA	many	TRBJ2-2	TGTGCCAGCTCACCTAAGAAGGACACCGGGGAGCTGTTTTTT	CASSPKKDTGELFF
TRBV15	TRBD1	NA	TRBJ2-5	TGTGCCACCAGCAAAGACAGGGCTCGGGGGTACTTC	CATSKDRARGYF
TRBV19	NA	few	TRBJ2-3	TGTGCCAGTAGTATAGAGGGGCGAGGGGGTGCAGATACGCAGTATTTT	CASSIEGRGGADTQYF
TRBV5-1	TRBD2	many	TRBJ2-1	TGCGCCAGCAGCTTGACTACCGGGACTAGCGGTTACAATGAGCAGTTCTTC	CASSLTTGTSGYNEQFF
TRBV11-3	NA	few	TRBJ2-2	TGTGCCAGCAGCATGGGAACGTGGGCGAACACCGGGGAGCTGTTTTTT	CASSMGTWANTGELFF
TRBV25-1	NA	many	TRBJ1-6	TGTGCCAGCAGTGGGGGGTCGAGTGGCATCCACTTT	CASSGGSSGIHF
TRBV11-2	NA	NA	TRBJ2-3	TGTGCCAGCAGCCCCCTATCACCGGGAGCGCACACAGATACGCAGTATTTT	CASSPLSPGAHTDTQYF
TRBV3-1	NA	many	TRBJ2-1	TGTGCCAGCAGCCAACAGAGGTCCTACAATGAGCAGTTCTTC	CASSQQRSYNEQFF
TRBV12-3/TRBV12-4	TRBD1	many	TRBJ2-2	TGTGCCAGCACTATCCGGACAGGGGCCACCGGGGAGCTGTTTTTT	CASTIRTGATGELFF
TRBV10-3	TRBD1	many	TRBJ2-5	TGTGCCATCAGTGGGGACAGGGGACCGGGAGAGACCCAGTACTTC	CAISGDRGPGETQYF
TRBV7-8	TRBD2	few	TRBJ2-1	TGTGCCAGCAGCTTAGCGAGTCGCGGGAGGGCCGTGGAGCAGTTCTTC	CASSLASRGRAVEQFF
TRBV18	TRBD1	many	TRBJ2-6	TGTGCCAGCTCACCGCCGGGACAGGGGCCTGGGGCCAACGTCCTGACTTTC	CASSPPGQGPGANVLTF
TRBV20-1	NA	many	TRBJ1-6	TGCAGTGCCAGACCAGCCTATAATTCACCCCTCCACTTT	CSARPAYNSPLHF
TRBV18	TRBD1	many	TRBJ2-2	TGTGCCAGCGTCAGACAGGGGAGATACACCGGGGAGCTGTTTTTT	CASVRQGRYTGELFF
TRBV18	NA	NA	TRBJ2-1	TGTGCCAGCTCACCTTACAGGAATGAGCAGTTCTTC	CASSPYRNEQFF
TRBV5-1	NA	many	TRBJ1-2	TGCGCCAGCAGCTTGGGAGGGAATGGCTACACCTTC	CASSLGGNGYTF
TRBV19	TRBD2	few	TRBJ2-1	TGTGCCAGTAGTATACGGGGGACCGGGACTAGCGGGAGAAGAACCTACAATGAGCAGTTCTTC	CASSIRGTGTSGRRTYNEQFF
TRBV2	NA	many	TRBJ2-5	TGTGCCTCTCAAAGGGCTATTCACACAGGTTTCCAAGAGACCCAGTACTTC	CASQRAIHTGFQETQYF
TRBV5-5	NA	many	TRBJ2-3	TGTGCCAGCAGCGACGGAGGGGTCTACGGTGATACGCAGTATTTT	CASSDGGVYGDTQYF
TRBV30	NA	many	TRBJ1-2	TGTGCCTGGAGCGCAAGCTATGGCTACACCTTC	CAWSASYGYTF
TRBV7-2	NA	many	TRBJ2-5	TGTGCCAGCAGCTTAAACGGAGTCGAGAGGGAGACCCAGTACTTC	CASSLNGVERETQYF